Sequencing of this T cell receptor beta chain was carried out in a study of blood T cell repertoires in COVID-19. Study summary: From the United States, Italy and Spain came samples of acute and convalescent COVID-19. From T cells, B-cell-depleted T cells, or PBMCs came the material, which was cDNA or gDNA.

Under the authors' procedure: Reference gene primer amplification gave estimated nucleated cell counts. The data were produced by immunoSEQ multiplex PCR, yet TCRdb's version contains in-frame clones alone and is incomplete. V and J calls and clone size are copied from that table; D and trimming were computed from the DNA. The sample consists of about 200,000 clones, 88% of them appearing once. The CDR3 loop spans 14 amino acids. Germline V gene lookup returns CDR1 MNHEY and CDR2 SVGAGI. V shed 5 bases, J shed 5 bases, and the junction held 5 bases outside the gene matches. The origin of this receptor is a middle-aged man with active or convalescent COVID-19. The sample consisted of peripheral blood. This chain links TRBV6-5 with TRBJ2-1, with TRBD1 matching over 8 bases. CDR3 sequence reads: CASSLDRAHNEQFF. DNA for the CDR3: TGTGCCAGCAGTCTGGACAGGGCGCACAATGAGCAGTTCTTC.